One and the same sample provided the 30 T cell receptor beta chains below, sequenced in a study of blood T cell repertoires in COVID-19. Using immunoSEQ multiplex PCR, the repertoire was profiled, and TCRdb retains in-frame clones only, with some absent. This sample yields roughly 88,000 clones, of which 75% to 95% are seen a single time; roughly 3.9% belongs to the top ten. Input material: peripheral blood. The origin of the receptors is a woman aged 45-60 years in a cohort sampled during active COVID-19.

This rearrangement joins TRBV7-8 to TRBJ1-1; D is uncertain. Germline CDR1 SGHVS, CDR2 FQNEAQ. CDR3 length: 15 residues. V lost 5 bases and J lost 0, with 13 bases in between. The CDR3 DNA reads TGTGCCAGCAGCCCCGTGCGGAGGGTGAACACTGAAGCTTTCTTT. It yields the protein CASSPVRRVNTEAFF.

This chain joins TRBV6-5 and TRBJ2-7, with D perhaps matching TRBD1 (5 bases). The CDR3 has 13 residues. Per the germline V gene, CDR1 is MNHEY and CDR2 is SVGAGI. Trimming removed 6 bases at V and 0 bases at J, with 9 bases between. The CDR3 protein is CASSRQFSYEQYF. As DNA, the CDR3 is TGTGCCAGCAGCCGACAGTTCTCCTACGAGCAGTACTTC.

This chain connects TRBV5-1 to TRBJ2-5; TRBD2 matches at 7 bases. Trimming at V came to 0 bases and at J to 4 bases, leaving 6 bases not matched to a gene. The germline V gene encodes CDR1 SGHRS and CDR2 YFSETQ. The CDR3 is made up of 15 amino acids. In DNA, the CDR3 is TGCGCCAGCAGCTTGGGGGCAGGGAGGGTAGAGACCCAGTACTTC. Translating gives CASSLGAGRVETQYF.

The CDR3 coding sequence is TGTGCCAGCAGCTTACCCGGACTAGCGGGGGCCAACAATGAGCAGTTCTTC. It is translated as CASSLPGLAGANNEQFF. The chain recombines TRBV5-6 with TRBJ2-1; 13 nucleotides align to TRBD2. J was trimmed by 5 bases and V by 2 bases; bases with no gene match: 7. The germline V gene has CDR1 SGHDT and CDR2 YYEEEE. The CDR3 consists of 17 residues.

V is TRBV5-4 and J is TRBJ2-5, with 7 positions matching TRBD2. Germline CDR1 and CDR2: SGHNT and YYREEE (reference sequence). V was clipped by 4 bases and J by 4 bases; unmatched bases: 13. CDR3 length: 16 residues. CDR3 nucleotide sequence: TGTGCCAGCAGCCGGGGGGACTCCACGGGCGGAGAGACCCAGTACTTC. Translating gives CASSRGDSTGGETQYF.

The rearrangement joins TRBV18 to TRBJ1-6; 7 bases line up with TRBD1. CDR1 is KGHSH and CDR2 is LQKENI in the germline V gene. V lost 5 bases, J lost 9 bases, and 10 bases stayed unmatched. The CDR3 is 15 residues long. The CDR3 loop is CASSLQGSHSSPLHF. DNA of the CDR3: TGTGCCAGCTCATTACAGGGGTCGCATAGTTCACCCCTCCACTTT.

This chain connects TRBV19 to TRBJ1-1; TRBD1 is a possible D gene (5 bases). Trimming stripped 5 bases from V and 3 bases from J, with 7 bases between. This CDR3 is built from 12 residues. CDR1 and CDR2 (germline): LNHDA, SQIVND (reference sequence). The CDR3 DNA reads TGTGCCAGTAGTGACAGCCACACTGAAGCTTTCTTT. Its protein is CASSDSHTEAFF.

This clone was seen a single time. The chain uses TRBV29-1 and TRBJ2-3; D ambiguous. Trimming left V 4 bases short and J 6 bases short, with 11 bases between. The germline gives CDR1 SQVTM, CDR2 ANQGSEA. This CDR3 has 12 amino acids. DNA of the CDR3: TGCAGCGTTGTGTCCGGGTTGGATACGCAGTATTTT. Encoded protein: CSVVSGLDTQYF.

The chain couples TRBV5-4 to TRBJ2-7; TRBD1 agrees at 7 bases. Germline CDR1 is SGHNT and CDR2 is YYREEE (reference sequence). The CDR3 totals 13 residues. The ends lost 4 bases at V and 6 bases at J; junction bases unmatched: 7. Written as DNA, the CDR3 is TGTGCCAGCAGCCTGGTGGACAGGAGCGAGCAGTACTTC. It is translated as CASSLVDRSEQYF. Based on the CDR3 plus reference TRBV5-4 and TRBJ2-7, the full variable domain is ETGVTQSPTHLIKTRGQQVTLRCSSQSGHNTVSWYQQALGQGPQFIFQYYREEENGRGNFPPRFSGLQFPNYSSELNVNALELDDSALYLCASSLVDRSEQYFGPGTRLTVT.

This sequence joins TRBV21-1 and TRBJ2-3; the table's D call of TRBD1 was not tested on the DNA. TRBV21-1 is an annotated pseudogene. CDR3 length: 11 amino acids. This CDR3 reads CASFRDRNEYF. As DNA, the CDR3 is TGTGCCAGTTTCCGGGACAGAAATGAGTATTTT.

The genes are TRBV3-1 (or the pseudogene TRBV3-2) and TRBJ2-1, with 8 bases lining up with TRBD2. The CDR3 contains 16 residues. Germline CDR1 and CDR2: LGHDT and YNNKEL (reference sequence). The trim removed 5 bases at V and 1 base at J, leaving 7 bases unmatched. The CDR3 DNA is TGTGCCAGCAGCGATATTAGCGGGGTATCCTACAATGAGCAGTTCTTC. This gives the protein CASSDISGVSYNEQFF.

The genes are TRBV5-4 and TRBJ2-3; 7 nucleotides match TRBD2. The CDR3 runs to 15 residues. Germline assignment: CDR1 SGHNT and CDR2 YYREEE (reference sequence). The J segment lost 4 bases and the V segment lost 2 bases, leaving 7 bases of the junction unmatched. The CDR3 is CASSLGLVSADTQYF. Written as DNA, the CDR3 is TGTGCCAGCAGCTTAGGACTAGTCAGCGCAGATACGCAGTATTTT.

The rearrangement links TRBV27 to TRBJ2-3; a weak D match, TRBD2 (6 bases). This CDR3 is built from 14 residues. V was clipped by 3 bases and J by 0 bases, with 7 bases between them. From germline, CDR1 is MNHEY and CDR2 SMNVEV (reference sequence). In DNA, the CDR3 is TGTGCCAGCAGTTTTAGCGGAAGCACAGATACGCAGTATTTT. Translating it yields CASSFSGSTDTQYF.

The gene calls are TRBV6-6 and TRBJ2-1; D not resolved. The V and J ends lost 3 bases and 9 bases respectively, with 15 bases between them. Germline values: CDR1 MNHNY, CDR2 SVGAGI (reference sequence). The CDR3 has 14 residues. The CDR3 nucleotides are TGTGCCAGCAGTTATGGTCAGCGCCTCGGTGAGCAGTTCTTC. Protein product: CASSYGQRLGEQFF.

This chain connects TRBV7-9 to TRBJ2-3, with 7 bases lining up with TRBD1. The CDR3 consists of 14 residues. Germline lookup yields CDR1 SEHNR and CDR2 FQNEAQ (reference sequence). Trimming took 5 bases from V and 2 from J; bases not matched to a gene: 4. Here the CDR3 reads CASSPGQPTDTQYF. CDR3 nucleotide sequence: TGTGCCAGCAGCCCGGGACAGCCCACAGATACGCAGTATTTT.

The rearrangement links TRBV7-9 to TRBJ2-1; 13 bases line up with TRBD2. In germline, CDR1 is SEHNR, CDR2 FQNEAQ (reference sequence). There are 14 residues in the CDR3. V lost 5 bases to trimming and J lost 10 bases; unmatched junction nucleotides: 5. CDR3 DNA sequence: TGTGCCAGCAGCCTCGGGACTAGCGGGACCGAGCAGTTCTTC. It encodes CASSLGTSGTEQFF.

V and J are TRBV23-1 and TRBJ1-3, with D tentatively TRBD1 (6 bases). TRBV23-1 is assigned to the ORF class and has an uncertain function. The CDR3 is 20 residues long. Trimming removed 3 bases at V and 0 bases at J, with 24 bases between. The DNA of the CDR3 is TGCGCCAGCAGTCACGAAGTTAAGGGACAAGCATCAACCTCTGGAAACACCATATATTTT. Translated: CASSHEVKGQASTSGNTIYF.

V gene TRBV6-5 combines with J gene TRBJ2-5; TRBD1 agrees at 8 bases. Germline V gene sequence: CDR1 MNHEY, CDR2 SVGAGI. V lost 6 bases to trimming and J lost 4 bases; unmatched junction nucleotides: 4. The CDR3 has 13 residues. The chain's CDR3 is CASSRTGRETQYF. CDR3 sequence (DNA): TGTGCCAGCAGCCGGACAGGGAGAGAGACCCAGTACTTC.

The genes are TRBV27 and TRBJ2-7; TRBD2 aligns across 7 bases. V was pared by 2 bases and J by 4 bases, with 11 bases of the junction left unmatched. This CDR3 has 16 residues. Germline V CDR1 and CDR2: MNHEY, SMNVEV (reference sequence). Here the CDR3 DNA reads TGTGCCAGCAGTTTACGGTTGACGGGGGGTCTATACGAGCAGTACTTC. As protein: CASSLRLTGGLYEQYF.

This clone was counted a few times. The gene calls are TRBV29-1 and TRBJ1-2; a weak D match, TRBD1 (5 bases). V dropped 0 bases and J dropped 7 bases, with 12 bases sitting between them. The germline V gene encodes CDR1 SQVTM and CDR2 ANQGSEA. This CDR3 region has 13 residues. CDR3 sequence: CSVEEGGSGGYTF. Written as DNA, the CDR3 is TGCAGCGTTGAAGAGGGGGGTTCGGGTGGCTACACCTTC.

V is TRBV6-2 or TRBV6-3 and J is TRBJ2-1; 12 nucleotides agree with TRBD1. The CDR3 is 16 amino acids. Trimming removed 2 bases from V and 9 bases from J; junction bases left unmatched: 8. Germline CDR1 is MNHEY and CDR2 is SVGEGT. The CDR3, as DNA: TGTGCCAGCAGTTACGTCTGGGGACAGGGGGCGGGTGAGCAGTTCTTC. It encodes CASSYVWGQGAGEQFF.

The chain joins TRBV19 to TRBJ2-7; 8 positions agree with TRBD1. Per the germline V gene, CDR1 is LNHDA and CDR2 is SQIVND (reference sequence). With V trimmed by 2 bases and J by 5 bases, 8 bases remained unmatched. CDR3 length: 15 amino acids. The CDR3 DNA reads as TGTGCCAGTAGTATAAACCCCCTGGACAGGGACGAGCAGTACTTC. It specifies CASSINPLDRDEQYF.

The chain is built from TRBV5-1 and TRBJ1-5; TRBD1 matches at 7 bases. This CDR3 spans 14 amino acids. Germline trimming cut 4 bases from V and 7 bases from J; bases unmatched to any gene: 8. The germline V gene encodes CDR1 SGHRS and CDR2 YFSETQ. CDR3 amino acids: CASSLRTGEQPQHF. The CDR3 DNA sequence: TGCGCCAGCAGCCTCCGGACAGGTGAACAGCCCCAGCATTTT.

The V and J genes are TRBV30 and TRBJ1-2; the match to TRBD1 covers 8 bases. Unmatched junction bases numbered 2, after V lost 4 bases and J lost 4 bases. CDR3 size: 12 residues. Germline V CDR1 and CDR2: GTSNPN, SVGIG (reference sequence). This CDR3 reads CAWNGQGYGYTF. The CDR3 DNA follows: TGTGCCTGGAATGGACAGGGCTATGGCTACACCTTC. The variable domain in full, completed from reference TRBV30 and TRBJ1-2, reads SQTIHQWPATLVQPVGSPLSLECTVEGTSNPNLYWYRQAAGRGLQLLFYSVGIGQISSEVPQNLSASRPQDRQFILSSKKLLLSDSGFYLCAWNGQGYGYTFGSGTRLTVV.

Of note for this clone: The junction shows a germline mismatch at one end, possibly a read error. This rearrangement joins TRBV7-7 to TRBJ2-7; D is perhaps TRBD1 (6 bases). CDR3 length equals 17 residues. Germline V lookup: CDR1 SSHAT, CDR2 FNYEAQ (reference sequence). The CDR3 is CASSHAPKQGMSYEQYF. The CDR3 region has the DNA TGTGCTAGCAGCCACGCCCCCAAACAGGGAATGTCCTACGAGCAGTACTTC. Combining the CDR3 with reference TRBV7-7 and TRBJ2-7 gives the whole variable domain GAGVSQSPRYKVTKRGQDVTLRCDPISSHATLYWYQQALGQGPEFLTYFNYEAQPDKSGLPSDRFSAERPEGSISTLTIQRTEQRDSAMYRCASSHAPKQGMSYEQYFGPGTRLTVT.

The chain combines TRBV28 with TRBJ2-2, with TRBD2 as a possible D gene (5 bases). The germline V gene encodes CDR1 MDHEN and CDR2 SYDVKM. V dropped 2 bases and J dropped 6 bases, with 7 bases sitting between them. The CDR3 contains 13 residues. The CDR3: CASSLRRPGELFF. The CDR3 nucleotides are TGTGCCAGCAGTTTAAGGAGGCCCGGGGAGCTGTTTTTT. The full variable domain, rest sourced from reference TRBV28 and TRBJ2-2, is DVKVTQSSRYLVKRTGEKVFLECVQDMDHENMFWYRQDPGLGLRLIYFSYDVKMKEKGDIPEGYSVSREKKERFSLILESASTNQTSMYLCASSLRRPGELFFGEGSRLTVL.

This clone has a single count. This chain joins TRBV6-6 and TRBJ2-6; 9 bases are shared with TRBD1. The junction had 8 bases not matched to a gene; V was cut back by 8 bases and J by 0 bases. Germline CDR1 and CDR2: MNHNY and SVGAGI (reference sequence). The CDR3 length is 17 residues. The CDR3 loop is CASGPGQGVSGANVLTF. The CDR3 nucleotides are TGTGCCAGCGGTCCGGGACAGGGCGTCTCTGGGGCCAACGTCCTGACTTTC.

The chain joins TRBV18 to TRBJ2-3; 7 positions match TRBD1. From germline, CDR1 is KGHSH and CDR2 LQKENI. The junction had 3 bases not matched to a gene; V was cut back by 4 bases and J by 5 bases. The CDR3 runs to 13 residues. CDR3 sequence reads: CASSQGAGDTQYF. The CDR3 DNA reads as TGTGCCAGCTCACAGGGGGCTGGAGATACGCAGTATTTT. Full variable domain (remainder filled in from reference TRBV18 and TRBJ2-3): NAGVMQNPRHLVRRRGQEARLRCSPMKGHSHVYWYRQLPEEGLKFMVYLQKENIIDESGMPKERFSAEFPKEGPSILRIQQVVRGDSAAYFCASSQGAGDTQYFGPGTRLTVL.

The chain employs TRBV29-1 and TRBJ2-3, with 10 positions matching TRBD2. Germline lookup yields CDR1 SQVTM and CDR2 ANQGSEA. The CDR3 length is 14 residues. Trimming took 4 bases from V and 6 from J; bases not matched to a gene: 7. In DNA form, the CDR3 reads TGCAGCGTTGGGCTGCTAGCGGGGGAGGATACGCAGTATTTT. This gives the protein CSVGLLAGEDTQYF.

The J gene is TRBJ2-1, the V gene TRBV11-3; the match to TRBD2 covers 11 bases. J lost 7 bases, V lost 2 bases, and 1 base had no gene match. In germline, CDR1 is SGHNT, CDR2 YENEEA. CDR3 length: 14 amino acids. Written as DNA, the CDR3 is TGTGCCAGCAGCTTAACTAGCGGGAGTAATGAGCAGTTCTTC. Translating gives CASSLTSGSNEQFF.